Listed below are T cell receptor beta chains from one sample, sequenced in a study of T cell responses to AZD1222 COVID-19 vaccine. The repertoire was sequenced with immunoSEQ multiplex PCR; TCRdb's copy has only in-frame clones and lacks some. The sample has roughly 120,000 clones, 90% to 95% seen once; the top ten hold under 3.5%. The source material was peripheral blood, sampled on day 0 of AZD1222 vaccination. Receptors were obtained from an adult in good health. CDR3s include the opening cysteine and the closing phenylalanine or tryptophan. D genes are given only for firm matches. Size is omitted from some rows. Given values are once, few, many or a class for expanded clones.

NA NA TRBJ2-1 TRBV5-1 TGCGCCAGCAGCCCGCTTCCCGGGACGTTAAACTACAATGAGCAGTTCTTC CASSPLPGTLNYNEQFF
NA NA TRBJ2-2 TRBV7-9 TGTGCCAGCACCATGGGGAGGCAGAACACCGGGGAGCTGTTTTTT CASTMGRQNTGELFF
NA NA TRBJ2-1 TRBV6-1 TGTGCCAGCAGGGAAGGGGGAAGAGGGGAGCAGTTCTTC CASREGGRGEQFF
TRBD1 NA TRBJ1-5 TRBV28 TGTGCCAGCAGTTCCCGACAGGGGGCCACAACTCCCCAGCATTTT CASSSRQGATTPQHF
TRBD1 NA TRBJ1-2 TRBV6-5 TGTGCCAGCAGGGCGACAGGGGTAGGCTACACCTTC CASRATGVGYTF
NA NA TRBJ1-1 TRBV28 TGTGCCAGCAGTTTTCGCCGGGGCCCTGAAGCTTTCTTT CASSFRRGPEAFF
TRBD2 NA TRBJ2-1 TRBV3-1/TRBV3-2 TGTGCCAGCAGCGCCATCCTAGCGGTACGGTACAATGAGCAGTTCTTC CASSAILAVRYNEQFF
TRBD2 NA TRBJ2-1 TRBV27 TGTGCCAGCAGTCTAGCGGGAGGGGAGCAGTTCTTC CASSLAGGEQFF
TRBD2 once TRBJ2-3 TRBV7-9 TGTGCCAGCAGCTCCGGGACTAGCGTGGCAGATACGCAGTATTTT CASSSGTSVADTQYF
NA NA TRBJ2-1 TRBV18 TGTGCCAGCTCACCACCGAGCCGGGGTGAGCAGTTCTTC CASSPPSRGEQFF
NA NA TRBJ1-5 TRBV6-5 TGTGCCAGCAGTCCCAGCCAGGGACGCAATCAGCCCCAGCATTTT CASSPSQGRNQPQHF
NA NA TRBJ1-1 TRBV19 TGTGCTACAGGCCGGGGGACGAACACTGAAGCTTTCTTT CATGRGTNTEAFF
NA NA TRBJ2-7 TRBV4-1 TGCGCCAGCAGCCAAAGGGGGCGGGGCGAGCAGTACTTC CASSQRGRGEQYF
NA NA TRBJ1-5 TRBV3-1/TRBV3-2 TGTGCCAGCAGCCACGGACACGTCAATCAGCCCCAGCATTTT CASSHGHVNQPQHF
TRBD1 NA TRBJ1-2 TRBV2 TGTGCCAGCAGAGGGACAGGGCGGAACTATGGCTACACCTTC CASRGTGRNYGYTF
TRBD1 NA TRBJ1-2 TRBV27 TGTGCCAGCACCCCGGGGACAGGGGCCTATGGCTACACCTTC CASTPGTGAYGYTF
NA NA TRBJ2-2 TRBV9 TGTGCCAGCAGCCTCCGACTAGAATACACCGGGGAGCTGTTTTTT CASSLRLEYTGELFF
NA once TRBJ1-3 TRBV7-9 TGTGCCAGCAGCTTAGGTGCCCTAACTGGAAACACCATATATTTT CASSLGALTGNTIYF
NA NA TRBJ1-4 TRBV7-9 TGTGCCAGCAGCCGCGGTTCATCAGCTGCAACTAATGAAAAACTGTTTTTT CASSRGSSAATNEKLFF
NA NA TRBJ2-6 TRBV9 TGTGCCAGCAGCGTAGGCGAGGGGACAGGGGCCAACGTCCTGACTTTC CASSVGEGTGANVLTF
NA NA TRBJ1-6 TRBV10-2 TGCGCCAGCAGTGATAGCACCTATAATTCACCCCTCCACTTT CASSDSTYNSPLHF
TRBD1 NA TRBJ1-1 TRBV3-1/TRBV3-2 TGTGCCAGCAACCCGGGACAGGGCTCGTTTTTCGCTTTCTTT CASNPGQGSFFAFF
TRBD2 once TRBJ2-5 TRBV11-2 TGTGCCAGCTCTACCGGGACTAGTGAGTACTTC CASSTGTSEYF
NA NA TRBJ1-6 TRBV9 TGTGCCAGCAGCGAGGGTTGGGATTCACCCCTCCACTTT CASSEGWDSPLHF
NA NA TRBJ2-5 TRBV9 TGTGCCAGCAGCTACGGGACCTACCAAGAGACCCAGTACTTC CASSYGTYQETQYF
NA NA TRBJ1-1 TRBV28 TGTGCCAGCAGCCCAGGGGCGCTTCGTCGTGAAGCTTTCTTT CASSPGALRREAFF
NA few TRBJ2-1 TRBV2 TGTGCCAGCAGCGAGGACTCCTCCTACAATGAGCAGTTCTTC CASSEDSSYNEQFF
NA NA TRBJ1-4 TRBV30 TGTGCCTGGAGGGACTGGACTATGTACGAAAAACTGTTTTTT CAWRDWTMYEKLFF
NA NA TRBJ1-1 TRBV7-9 TGTGCCAGCAGCTCTACCATGAACACTGAAGCTTTCTTT CASSSTMNTEAFF
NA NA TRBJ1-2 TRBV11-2 TGTGCCAGCAGTCACAGGGATGGCTACACCTTC CASSHRDGYTF
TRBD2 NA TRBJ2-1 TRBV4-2 TGTGCCAGCAGCCCTAAGAGCGGGAGGGGGTACGATGAGCAGTTCTTC CASSPKSGRGYDEQFF
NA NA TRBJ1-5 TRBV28 TGTGCCAGCAGAACGAGGGGGGGCTTGGGTCAGCCCCAGCATTTT CASRTRGGLGQPQHF
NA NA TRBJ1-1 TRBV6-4 TGTGCCAGCAGGAAGACAGCTAACACTGAAGCTTTCTTT CASRKTANTEAFF
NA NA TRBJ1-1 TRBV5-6 TGTGCCAGCAGCTCTGGGAACACTGAAGCTTTCTTT CASSSGNTEAFF
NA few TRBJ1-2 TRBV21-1 TGTGCCAGCAGCAAAGCGCTAAGGGGCTACACCTTC CASSKALRGYTF
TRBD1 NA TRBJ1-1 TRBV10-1 TGCGCCAGCTCAGACAGGGGGGACACTGAAGCTTTCTTT CASSDRGDTEAFF
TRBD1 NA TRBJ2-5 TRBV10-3 TGTGCCATCAGGGACAGGGGTGTCGAGCAAGAGACCCAGTACTTC CAIRDRGVEQETQYF
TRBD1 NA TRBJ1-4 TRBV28 TGTGCCAGCAGCTTCAGGGGGACGGCGGAAAAACTGTTTTTT CASSFRGTAEKLFF
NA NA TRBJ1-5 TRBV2 TGTGCCAGCAGTGTGGACGGTAAAGGACAGCCCCAGCATTTT CASSVDGKGQPQHF
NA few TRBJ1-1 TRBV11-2 TGTGCCAGCAGCTTAGATAATTTTTACAATGAAGCTTTCTTT CASSLDNFYNEAFF
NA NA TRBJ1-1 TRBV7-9 TGTGCCAGCAGCTTAGCGGGCAGGTCTGAAGCTTTCTTT CASSLAGRSEAFF